This T cell receptor beta chain emerged from a study of cytomegalovirus exposure and HLA in healthy donors. Study context: In terms of ancestry, the Caucasian-associated cluster contained around 79% of the approximately 400 genotyped donors.

A remark on this clone: Its antigen is currently unknown.

General study points: CMV serostatus was the sole immune exposure information available. Cytomegalovirus association was assigned to over 150 TCR beta chains. Later analysis suggested links between common viral pathogens and several top significant clusters.

There are 14 residues in the CDR3. J lost 8 bases, V lost 5 bases, and 8 bases had no gene match. Germline V gives CDR1 SEHNR, CDR2 FQNEAQ (reference sequence). Primers for the PCR totalled 60 Vbeta and 13 Jbeta. Sequenced by immunoSEQ multiplex PCR; TCRdb stores in-frame clones only, minus some. The table for this sample gives 190,000 or so clones. The source is a boy aged 10-17 years in good health and CMV-seronegative. Sequencing input: PBMCs. V is TRBV7-9 and J is TRBJ1-4, with TRBD1 matching 7 bases. The CDR3 nucleotides are TGTGCCAGCAGCCAGGGACAGCAATTAGAAAAACTGTTTTTT. Amino acid sequence: CASSQGQQLEKLFF.